This TCR beta chain was captured by sequencing in a study of blood T cell repertoires in COVID-19. The V segment lost 2 bases and the J segment 3 bases; nucleotides outside the gene matches: 8. This CDR3 is built from 16 residues. Germline values: CDR1 LGHDT, CDR2 YNNKEL (reference sequence). In the authors' workflow: Using reference gene primer amplification, nucleated cell counts were estimated. Using immunoSEQ multiplex PCR, the repertoire was profiled, and TCRdb retains in-frame clones only, with some absent. D and trimming were read from the DNA, whereas the V and J calls and clone size are those reported in that table. The sample has about 230,000 clones, about 79% seen once; the top ten hold 1.4%.

The chain couples TRBV3-1 (or the pseudogene TRBV3-2) to TRBJ2-3; TRBD1 matches at 7 bases. Sequencing was done on a sample of peripheral blood. The sequence was obtained from a woman between 40 and 55 years old who had recovered from COVID-19. CDR3 sequence (DNA): TGTGCCAGCAGCCAAAACCCGGGACAGAGTACAGATACGCAGTATTTT. Amino acid sequence: CASSQNPGQSTDTQYF.